In its sample, the clone carrying this T cell receptor beta chain was seen a few times. As yet, its antigen is unknown. A single record per CDR3 protein comes from TCRdb applying MiXCR to the 5' RACE reads. The table shows 35,000 to 50,000 distinct CDR3 sequences, with 30% occurring only once. The study's findings and limits: Tumor memory CD4+ T cell TCR gene usage clustered with blood and lymph node memory CD4+ cells and lymph node naive CD4+ cells.

The specimen sequenced was tumor-infiltrating memory CD4+ T cells sorted from the breast tumor. Subset described: memory CD4+ T cells, CD4+CD45RO+CD25-. The receptor comes from a female donor with breast cancer.

Written as DNA, the CDR3 is TGTGCCATCGGGACAGACTATGGCTACACCTTC. Translation: CAIGTDYGYTF. The chain links TRBV10-3 to TRBJ1-2; 7 bases are a match to TRBD1. CDR1 ENHRY and CDR2 SYGVKD come from the germline V gene. This CDR3 spans 11 amino acids. V shed 8 bases, J shed 3 bases, and the junction held 0 bases outside the gene matches.